The sequence of this TCR beta chain was determined in a study of blood T cell repertoires in COVID-19. Study context: Specimens from acute and convalescent COVID-19 originated in the United States, Italy and Spain. PBMCs, B-cell-depleted T cells, or T cells provided the cDNA or gDNA that made up the material.

Germline V gene data show CDR1 as SNHLY and CDR2 as FYNNEI. Trimming removed 9 bases at V and 4 bases at J, with 15 bases between. There are 14 residues in the CDR3. Here immunoSEQ multiplex PCR was the method, and the copy in TCRdb shows in-frame clones only, minus some. In the table there are some 270,000 clones, around 90% of which are singletons. Sequencing was done on a sample of peripheral blood. The chain combines TRBV2 with TRBJ1-4, with D possibly being TRBD1 (6 bases). This TCR was recovered from a woman aged 60-75 years with COVID-19, enrolled during active disease. CDR3 residues: CASRGWTDNEKLFF. The CDR3 DNA reads as TGTGCCAGTAGAGGATGGACAGATAATGAAAAACTGTTTTTT.